This T cell receptor beta chain was sequenced for a study of T cells after yellow fever vaccination. Broader study findings: Contaminating bulk clonotypes could be abundant in FACS-sorted repertoires. The study re-detected most primary-vaccination clones after the booster (roughly 96% CD4, almost 90% CD8). Researchers noted that a small share of clonotypes showed up in both CD4 and CD8 compartments.

Comment on this clonotype: Its matching antigen is unknown.

Researchers made TCR cDNA using 5'RACE template switching, and this step added a universal primer site and UMIs. TCRdb ran MiXCR on the 5' RACE reads and lists one entry per CDR3 protein. The sample carries some 220,000 distinct CDR3 sequences, more than 3% recorded once. CDR3 length: 17 residues. The V and J ends lost 0 bases and 1 base, in that order; junction bases with no gene match: 4. Germline CDR1 is SGHRS and CDR2 is YFSETQ. The clonotype originates from a man in his late teens or twenties who received the YFV17D yellow fever vaccine. The rearrangement joins TRBV5-1 to TRBJ2-3; 11 bases fit TRBD2. The material was CD4+ T cells sorted from PBMCs, obtained 10 days after the yellow fever booster vaccination. This CDR3 is CASSLARTSGRTDTQYF. Written as DNA, the CDR3 is TGCGCCAGCAGCTTGGCCCGGACTAGCGGGCGCACAGATACGCAGTATTTT.